One T cell receptor (beta chain) is described in this entry. Measured with immunoSEQ multiplex PCR; TCRdb has only the in-frame clones, and not every one. The top ten hold 0.45% to 0.65% of the sample, which has 50,000 or so clones, roughly 90% seen once. This entry belongs to a study of T cell changes during pregnancy in multiple sclerosis. Germline V gives CDR1 SGHTA, CDR2 FQGNSA. Trimming cost V 1 base and J 3 bases, with 10 bases left between them. This CDR3 contains 15 residues. This material consisted of CD4+ T cells from peripheral blood mononuclear cells, taken after pregnancy. The V and J genes are TRBV7-2 and TRBJ1-5; no clear D. The sequence was collected from a female donor with multiple sclerosis, enrolled in a pregnancy study. The CDR3 nucleotides are TGTGCCAGCAGCTTAGTCAGCGGCCTCAATCAGCCCCAGCATTTT. Translated, it gives CASSLVSGLNQPQHF.